The 21 T cell receptor beta chains in this list originate from one sample, sequenced in a study of CD8 T cells in Susac syndrome. Random hexamers were used to reverse transcribe the RNA input (about 0.5 to 1 ug). TCRdb re-analysed the immunoSEQ multiplex PCR reads in MiXCR, keeping a single row per CDR3 protein. The sample yields about 210,000 distinct CDR3 sequences, roughly 96% seen once. The sequenced sample consisted of CD4+ T cells from PBMCs. The receptors derive from a human donor with multiple sclerosis.

The rearrangement uses TRBV20-1 and TRBJ2-7; 8 bases are a match to TRBD2. Germline-derived CDR1 and CDR2 are DFQATT and SNEGSKA (reference sequence). Trimming at V came to 1 base and at J to 2 bases, leaving 1 base not matched to a gene. The CDR3 is made up of 13 amino acids. CDR3 nucleotides: TGCAGTGCTAGAGCGGGAGGGCCCTACGAGCAGTACTTC. Translated: CSARAGGPYEQYF.

V and J are TRBV2 and TRBJ1-1; D remains ambiguous. From germline, CDR1 is SNHLY and CDR2 FYNNEI. The CDR3 is made up of 12 amino acids. The V end was cut by 9 bases, the J end by 2 bases, with 10 bases between. In DNA form, the CDR3 reads TGTGCCAGGGCCAGAACTAACACTGAAGCTTTCTTT. It yields the protein CARARTNTEAFF.

This rearrangement joins TRBV30 to TRBJ2-2; 12 nucleotides line up with TRBD2. The germline gives CDR1 GTSNPN, CDR2 SVGIG (reference sequence). The V and J ends lost 6 bases and 5 bases, in that order; junction bases with no gene match: 10. The CDR3 spans 16 residues. DNA of the CDR3: TGTGCCTGCTCTTCACTAGCGGGAGGACGGACCGGGGAGCTGTTTTTT. It translates to CACSSLAGGRTGELFF.

This CDR3 is CSARRGTVKETQYF. The CDR3, as DNA: TGCAGTGCTAGGAGGGGGACAGTGAAAGAGACCCAGTACTTC. This chain joins TRBV20-1 and TRBJ2-5, with TRBD1 matching 7 bases. Per the germline V gene, CDR1 is DFQATT and CDR2 is SNEGSKA (reference sequence). This CDR3 spans 14 amino acids. J lost 3 bases, V lost 3 bases, and 7 bases had no gene match.

This rearrangement joins TRBV2 to TRBJ2-2, with 8 bases identical to TRBD1. This CDR3 has 18 residues. Germline values: CDR1 SNHLY, CDR2 FYNNEI. Unmatched junction bases numbered 13, after V lost 5 bases and J lost 2 bases. CDR3 residues: CASSTGQGGGRNTGELFF. DNA for the CDR3: TGTGCCAGCAGTACCGGACAGGGTGGAGGTCGTAACACCGGGGAGCTGTTTTTT.

V usage is TRBV28 and J usage is TRBJ2-7; 10 nucleotides line up with TRBD2. The length of the CDR3 is 18 residues. In germline, CDR1 is MDHEN, CDR2 SYDVKM. Trimming cost V 6 bases and J 6 bases; bases outside gene matches: 20. The CDR3 reads CASSQWYLSGRDRGEQYF. The CDR3 region has the DNA TGTGCCAGCAGCCAGTGGTATCTAAGCGGGAGGGACCGGGGCGAGCAGTACTTC.

The gene calls are TRBV4-1 and TRBJ2-1, with 10 bases that match TRBD2. Trimming removed 4 bases from V and 7 bases from J; junction bases left unmatched: 7. The CDR3 has 15 residues. CDR1 and CDR2 (germline): MGHRA, YSYEKL. The chain's CDR3 is CASSPGLAQTNEQFF. CDR3 sequence (DNA): TGCGCCAGCAGCCCGGGACTAGCGCAGACGAATGAGCAGTTCTTC.

The chain recombines TRBV9 with TRBJ1-1, with TRBD1 identical over 8 bases. V lost 0 bases to trimming and J lost 5 bases; unmatched junction nucleotides: 9. The CDR3 is 16 residues long. Germline CDR1 SGDLS, CDR2 YYNGEE. CDR3 amino acids: CASSVGSGGAGTEAFF. CDR3 sequence (DNA): TGTGCCAGCAGCGTAGGGTCAGGGGGCGCGGGAACTGAAGCTTTCTTT.

The chain couples TRBV29-1 to TRBJ1-1; D may be TRBD1 (6 bases). This CDR3 has 13 residues. Germline V gene sequence: CDR1 SQVTM, CDR2 ANQGSEA. V was cut by 7 bases and J by 4 bases, with 16 bases left in between. For the CDR3, the DNA is TGCAGCGGTTACAGGGTGCGGTTCACTGAAGCTTTCTTT. Translation gives CSGYRVRFTEAFF. Combining the CDR3 with reference TRBV29-1 and TRBJ1-1 gives the whole variable domain SAVISQKPSRDICQRGTSLTIQCQVDSQVTMMFWYRQQPGQSLTLIATANQGSEATYESGFVIDKFPISRPNLTFSTLTVSNMSPEDSSIYLCSGYRVRFTEAFFGQGTRLTVV.

CDR3 DNA sequence: TGTGCCAGCGCCGGAGGGGTACAAGAGACCCAGTACTTC. It codes for CASAGGVQETQYF. The chain is built from TRBV3-1 and TRBJ2-5, with TRBD2 as a possible D gene (6 bases). In germline, CDR1 is LGHDT, CDR2 YNNKEL (reference sequence). CDR3 length equals 13 residues. Trimming shortened V by 8 bases and J by 2 bases, and 12 bases separated the two germline ends.

V gene TRBV19 combines with J gene TRBJ1-5; D uncertain. The CDR3 has 15 amino acids. In germline, CDR1 is LNHDA, CDR2 SQIVND (reference sequence). Trimming stripped 8 bases from V and 1 base from J, with 15 bases between. The CDR3 loop is CASWEGVISNQPQHF. CDR3 coding DNA: TGTGCCAGTTGGGAGGGAGTTATCAGCAATCAGCCCCAGCATTTT.

V is TRBV13 and J is TRBJ2-2; D is ambiguous. The CDR3 contains 12 residues. V dropped 5 bases and J dropped 4 bases, with 5 bases sitting between them. Germline-derived CDR1 and CDR2 are PRHDT and FYEKMQ (reference sequence). This chain's CDR3 is CASSPITGELFF. The DNA for the CDR3 is TGTGCCAGCAGCCCGATCACCGGGGAGCTGTTTTTT.

The rearrangement links TRBV15 to TRBJ1-2; 10 bases match TRBD1. The CDR3 extends over 18 amino acids. CDR1 and CDR2 from the germline V gene are LNHNV and YYDKDF (reference sequence). Trimming took 4 bases from V and 4 from J; bases not matched to a gene: 15. This CDR3 reads CATSKGSGTGEASYGYTF. The CDR3 bases are TGTGCCACCAGCAAAGGCTCCGGGACAGGGGAGGCGTCCTATGGCTACACCTTC.

The chain couples TRBV2 to TRBJ2-3; 10 bases agree with TRBD2. There are 14 residues in the CDR3. The junction had 10 bases not matched to a gene; V was cut back by 2 bases and J by 14 bases. Per the germline V gene, CDR1 is SNHLY and CDR2 is FYNNEI. The CDR3: CASSERGAGGRTYF. The CDR3 bases are TGTGCCAGCAGTGAACGTGGAGCGGGGGGGCGAACGTATTTT.

V usage is TRBV3-1 and J usage is TRBJ2-4; tentative D call: TRBD2 (5 bases). CDR3 size: 15 residues. V was shortened by 2 bases and J by 0 bases, with 8 bases between the two germline ends. Germline V gene sequence: CDR1 LGHDT, CDR2 YNNKEL (reference sequence). The CDR3 sequence: CASSQPGIAKNIQYF. Here the CDR3 DNA reads TGTGCCAGCAGCCAACCGGGGATAGCCAAAAACATTCAGTACTTC.

The genes are TRBV29-1 and TRBJ1-2; D ambiguous. This CDR3 comprises 12 residues. V was pared by 0 bases and J by 4 bases, with 6 bases between. Germline values: CDR1 SQVTM, CDR2 ANQGSEA. CDR3: CSVEDRVYGYTF. CDR3 bases: TGCAGCGTTGAAGATCGTGTCTATGGCTACACCTTC.

The chain links TRBV18 to TRBJ1-1; D uncertain. CDR3 size: 14 residues. Trimming stripped 5 bases from V and 3 bases from J, with 13 bases between. The germline CDR1 and CDR2 sequences are KGHSH and LQKENI. This CDR3 reads CASSTLAGDTEAFF. CDR3 sequence (DNA): TGTGCCAGCTCAACTCTTGCCGGGGACACTGAAGCTTTCTTT.

The rearrangement joins TRBV23-1 to TRBJ2-7, with D perhaps TRBD1 (5 bases). TRBV23-1 is labeled an ORF, and its function is uncertain. The CDR3 length is 13 residues. The CDR3 region is CAIVEGEPYEQYF. For the CDR3, the DNA is TGCGCGATCGTGGAAGGGGAACCCTACGAGCAGTACTTC.

This sequence joins TRBV4-1 and TRBJ2-1; TRBD1 matches at 8 bases. The germline gives CDR1 MGHRA, CDR2 YSYEKL. Trimming took 0 bases from V and 11 from J; bases not matched to a gene: 15. This CDR3 region has 17 residues. The CDR3 loop is CASSQDTGQALAGQQFF. In DNA, the CDR3 is TGCGCCAGCAGCCAAGACACGGGACAGGCGCTAGCTGGACAGCAGTTCTTC.

CDR3 region: CASSFGFAGDTQYF. CDR3 DNA sequence: TGTGCCAGCAGTTTCGGCTTCGCGGGAGATACGCAGTATTTT. This chain links TRBV6-2 or TRBV6-3 with TRBJ2-3, with D perhaps TRBD2 (5 bases). V lost 4 bases to trimming and J lost 5 bases, with 13 bases between them. CDR1 is MNHEY, CDR2 SVGEGT, per germline. This CDR3 region has 14 residues.

This chain joins TRBV2 and TRBJ2-7; D unresolved. The CDR3 length is 13 residues. Germline CDR1 reads SNHLY; CDR2 reads FYNNEI. V lost 6 bases and J lost 6, with 15 bases in between. CDR3 nucleotides: TGTGCCAGCAGCTTGGATCTAGAGAGCGAGCAGTACTTC. Translated, it gives CASSLDLESEQYF.